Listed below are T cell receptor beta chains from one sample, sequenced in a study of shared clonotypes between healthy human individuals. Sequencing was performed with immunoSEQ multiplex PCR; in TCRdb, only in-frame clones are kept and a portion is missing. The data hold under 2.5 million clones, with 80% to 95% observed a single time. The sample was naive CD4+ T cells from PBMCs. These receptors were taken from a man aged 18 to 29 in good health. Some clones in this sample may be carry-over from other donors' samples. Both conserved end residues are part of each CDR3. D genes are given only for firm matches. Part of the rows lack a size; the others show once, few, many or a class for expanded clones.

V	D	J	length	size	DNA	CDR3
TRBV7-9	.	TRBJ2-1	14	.	TGTGCCAGCAGCTTGGACCCGAAAGGCAATGAGCAGTTCTTC	CASSLDPKGNEQFF
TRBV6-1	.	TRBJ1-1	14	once	TGTGCCAGCAGTGAGGGGAGGGCGAACACTGAAGCTTTCTTT	CASSEGRANTEAFF
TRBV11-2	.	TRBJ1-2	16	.	TGTGCCAGCAGCTTAGAGCGGACAGCCTCGTACTATGGCTACACCTTC	CASSLERTASYYGYTF
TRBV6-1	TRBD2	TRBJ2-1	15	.	TGTGCCAGCAGGGGACTAGCGGCCTCCTACAATGAGCAGTTCTTC	CASRGLAASYNEQFF
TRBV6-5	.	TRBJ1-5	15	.	TGTGCCAGCAGTTACTCTTCTGTGGGCAATCAGCCCCAGCATTTT	CASSYSSVGNQPQHF
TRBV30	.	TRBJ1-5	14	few	TGTGCCTGGAGTGTAGGACGGGCGAGTCAGCCCCAGCATTTT	CAWSVGRASQPQHF
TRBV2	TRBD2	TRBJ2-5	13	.	TGTGCCAGCAGTCATAGCGGGAGAGAGACCCAGTACTTC	CASSHSGRETQYF
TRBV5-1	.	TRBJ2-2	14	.	TGCGCCAGCAGCACCGACAGGAACACCGGGGAGCTGTTTTTT	CASSTDRNTGELFF
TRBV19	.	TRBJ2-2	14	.	TGTGCCAGTAGTATTTGGTCCGGGGCCGGGGAGCTGTTTTTT	CASSIWSGAGELFF
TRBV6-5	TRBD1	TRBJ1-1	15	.	TGTGCCAGCAGTTTTACCGGACAGGGTTCCACTGAAGCTTTCTTT	CASSFTGQGSTEAFF
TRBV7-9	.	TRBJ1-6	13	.	TGTGCCAGCAGCTTAGATGGATTGTCACCCCTCCACTTT	CASSLDGLSPLHF
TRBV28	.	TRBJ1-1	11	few	TGTGCCAGCGTCGGGAACACTGAAGCTTTCTTT	CASVGNTEAFF
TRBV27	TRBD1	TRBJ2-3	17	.	TGTGCCAGCAGTCGACCCGTTATACAGGGGAAGGAGGATACGCAGTATTTT	CASSRPVIQGKEDTQYF
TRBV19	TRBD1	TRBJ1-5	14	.	TGTGCCAGTAGTGGACAGGGGACAAATCAGCCCCAGCATTTT	CASSGQGTNQPQHF
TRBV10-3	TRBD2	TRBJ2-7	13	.	TGTGCCATCCGGACTAGCGGCGACCCCAAGACGGACTTC	CAIRTSGDPKTDF
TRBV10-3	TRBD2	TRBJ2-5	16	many	TGTGCCATCAGTGGGGGGCTAGCGGGAGTTGGGGAGACCCAGTACTTC	CAISGGLAGVGETQYF
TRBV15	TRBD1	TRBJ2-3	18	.	TGTGCCACCAGCAGAGAGCTTTACAGGGGAAGATTACCCGATACGCAGTATTTT	CATSRELYRGRLPDTQYF
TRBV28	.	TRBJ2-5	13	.	TGTGCCAGCAGTGGAGACGTTGGGGAGACCCAGTACTTC	CASSGDVGETQYF
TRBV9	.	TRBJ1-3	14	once	TGTGCCAGCAGCGTAGACCAGGGCGGAAACACCATATATTTT	CASSVDQGGNTIYF
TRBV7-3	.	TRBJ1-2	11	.	TGTGCCAGCAGCGCAGGGTACGGCTACACCTTC	CASSAGYGYTF
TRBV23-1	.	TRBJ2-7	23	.	TGCGCCAGCAGTCACCACTTGATTTGCCAGGGGCCCTACTATCCCCTGGTAGGCTACGAGCAGTACTTC	CASSHHLICQGPYYPLVGYEQYF
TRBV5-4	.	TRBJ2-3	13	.	TGTGCCAGCAGCCCGGGACTGTCAGATACGCAGTATTTT	CASSPGLSDTQYF
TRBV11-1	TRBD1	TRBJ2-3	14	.	TGTGCCAGCAGCGACAGGGCTTTCACAGATACGCAGTATTTT	CASSDRAFTDTQYF
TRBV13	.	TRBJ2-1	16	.	TGTGCCAGCAGCTTAGGCCAACTACTTAACCCTACTGAGCAGTTCTTC	CASSLGQLLNPTEQFF
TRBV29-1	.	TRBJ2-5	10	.	TGCAGCGTTGCCCGGGAGACCCAGTACTTC	CSVARETQYF
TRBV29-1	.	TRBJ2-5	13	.	TGCAGCGTTGACCTTAAGTACCAAGAGACCCAGTACTTC	CSVDLKYQETQYF
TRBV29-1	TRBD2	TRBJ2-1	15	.	TGCAGCGTTGGCGGGTCCGGGAGGATCAAGAATGAGCAGTTCTTC	CSVGGSGRIKNEQFF
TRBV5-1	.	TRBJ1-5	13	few	TGCGCCAGCAGCTTGGAAGTGGACAGGCCCCAGCATTTT	CASSLEVDRPQHF
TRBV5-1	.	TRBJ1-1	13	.	TGCGCTAGCGGAAGGACCATGAACACTGAAGCTTTCTTT	CASGRTMNTEAFF
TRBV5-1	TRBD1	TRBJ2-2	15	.	TGCGCCAGCAGCTTGGAGGCAGGGGGTACCGGGGAGCTGTTTTTT	CASSLEAGGTGELFF
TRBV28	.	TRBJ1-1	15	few	TGTGCCAGCAGACCACGAACGGGGTGGAACACTGAAGCTTTCTTT	CASRPRTGWNTEAFF
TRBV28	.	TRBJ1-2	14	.	TGTGCCAGCAGTCTGGCGGCGGGCGCGAGAGGCTACACCTTC	CASSLAAGARGYTF
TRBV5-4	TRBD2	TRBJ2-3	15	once	TGTGCCAGCAGCGCGACTAGCGGGAGTAGGGATACGCAGTATTTT	CASSATSGSRDTQYF
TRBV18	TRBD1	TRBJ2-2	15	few	TGTGCCAGCGGGCAGGGACAGCCGAACACCGGGGAGCTGTTTTTT	CASGQGQPNTGELFF
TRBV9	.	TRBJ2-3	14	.	TGTGCCAGCAGCTACTTCGGCAGCACAGATACGCAGTATTTT	CASSYFGSTDTQYF
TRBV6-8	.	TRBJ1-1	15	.	TGTGCCAGCAGTTATGCCCTACTTTGGGGGTCTGAAGCTTTCTTT	CASSYALLWGSEAFF
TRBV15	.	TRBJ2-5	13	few	TGTGCCACCAGCAGAGGAGCTCAAGAGACCCAGTACTTC	CATSRGAQETQYF
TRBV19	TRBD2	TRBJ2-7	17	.	TGTGCCAGTAGCCTAAGGGGCGTCGGACGGGGGGCCTACGAGCAGTACTTC	CASSLRGVGRGAYEQYF
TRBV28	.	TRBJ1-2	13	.	TGTGCCAGCAGTCGCGAGGCTAACTATGGCTACACCTTC	CASSREANYGYTF
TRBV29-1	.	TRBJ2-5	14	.	TGCAGCGTTGAACCCCAGGGCCGGTCAGAGACCCAGTACTTC	CSVEPQGRSETQYF
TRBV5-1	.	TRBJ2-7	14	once	TGCGCCAGCAGCCCGGAGGGCGTGGGAGACGAGCAGTACTTC	CASSPEGVGDEQYF
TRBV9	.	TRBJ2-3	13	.	TGTGCCAGCAGCGTAGGAGTACGGGATACGCAGTATTTT	CASSVGVRDTQYF
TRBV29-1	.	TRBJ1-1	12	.	TGCAGCGTTGAGAGAGGAAACACTGAAGCTTTCTTT	CSVERGNTEAFF
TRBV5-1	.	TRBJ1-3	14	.	TGCGCCAGCAGCTCTTCAAGCTCTGGAAACACCATATATTTT	CASSSSSSGNTIYF
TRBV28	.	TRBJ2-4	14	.	TGTGCCAGCAGTCGTCGGGGGGCCAAAAACATTCAGTACTTC	CASSRRGAKNIQYF
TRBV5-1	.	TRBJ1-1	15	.	TGCGCCAGCAGCTTGGTCCCAGAGCTGAACACTGAAGCTTTCTTT	CASSLVPELNTEAFF
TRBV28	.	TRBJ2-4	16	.	TGTGCCAGCAGTCCCCCCCCAGGAAGGATTTTAAACATTCAGTACTTC	CASSPPPGRILNIQYF
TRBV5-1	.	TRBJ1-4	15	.	TGCGCCAGCAGCCTACCTGGCGCAACTAATGAAAAACTGTTTTTT	CASSLPGATNEKLFF
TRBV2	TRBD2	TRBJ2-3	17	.	TGTGCCAGCGGGGTTCCACTAGCGGGAGTGACCACAGATACGCAGTATTTT	CASGVPLAGVTTDTQYF
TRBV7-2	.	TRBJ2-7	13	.	TGTGCCAGCAGCTCACAGGGCTACTACGAGCAGTACTTC	CASSSQGYYEQYF
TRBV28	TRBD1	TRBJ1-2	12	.	TGTGCCATCCTGGACAGGGGTGCTGGCTACACCTTC	CAILDRGAGYTF
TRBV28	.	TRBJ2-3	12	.	TGTGCCAGCAGTTATTTCACAGATACGCAGTATTTT	CASSYFTDTQYF
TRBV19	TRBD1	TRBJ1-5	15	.	TGTGCCAGTACCGGGGGGGACAGGGCCTATCAGCCCCAGCATTTT	CASTGGDRAYQPQHF